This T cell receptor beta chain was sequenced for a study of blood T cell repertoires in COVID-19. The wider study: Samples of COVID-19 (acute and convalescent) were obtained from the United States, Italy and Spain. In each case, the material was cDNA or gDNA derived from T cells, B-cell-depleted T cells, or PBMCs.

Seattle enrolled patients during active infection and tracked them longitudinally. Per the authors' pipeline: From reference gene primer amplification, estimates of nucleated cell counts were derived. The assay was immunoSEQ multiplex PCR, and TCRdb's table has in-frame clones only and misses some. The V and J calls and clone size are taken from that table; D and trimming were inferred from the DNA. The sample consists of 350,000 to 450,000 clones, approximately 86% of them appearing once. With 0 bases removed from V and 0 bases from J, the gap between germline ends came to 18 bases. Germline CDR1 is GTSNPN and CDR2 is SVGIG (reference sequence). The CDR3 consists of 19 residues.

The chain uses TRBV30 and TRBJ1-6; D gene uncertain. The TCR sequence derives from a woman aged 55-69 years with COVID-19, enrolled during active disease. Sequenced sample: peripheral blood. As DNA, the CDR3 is TGTGCCTGGAGTGTACGCGGACTTGGGAAGAGCTCCTATAATTCACCCCTCCACTTT. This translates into CAWSVRGLGKSSYNSPLHF.